Shown below are 29 T cell receptor beta chains from a single sample sequenced in a study of T cell repertoires in cytomegalovirus infection. TCRdb redid the calling of the reads with MiXCR, one entry per CDR3 protein. The sample consists of 150,000 to 200,000 distinct CDR3 sequences, 28% of them appearing once. The sample was PBMCs. The receptor set was obtained from a human donor in good health (CMV status not recorded). Some clones in this sample may be carry-over from other donors' samples.

This clonotype showed up just a few times. The chain recombines TRBV29-1 with TRBJ1-2, with TRBD1 matching 7 bases. CDR1 is SQVTM, CDR2 ANQGSEA, per germline. The CDR3 contains 13 residues. Losses at the gene ends were 4 bases for V and 3 bases for J; bases not matched to a gene: 5. CDR3 loop: CSVGTGWDYGYTF. CDR3 nucleotide sequence: TGCAGCGTTGGGACAGGATGGGACTATGGCTACACCTTC.

This clonotype was observed many times. V is TRBV12-3 or TRBV12-4 and J is TRBJ1-5; no firm D call. The V end lost 5 bases, the J end lost 2 bases, and 10 bases lay between the germline ends. CDR3 size: 14 residues. CDR3 amino acids: CASSTDLRNQPQHF. CDR3 DNA sequence: TGTGCCAGCAGTACGGACTTACGCAATCAGCCCCAGCATTTT.

The genes are TRBV20-1 and TRBJ2-5; 12 positions match TRBD2. The CDR3 is made up of 15 amino acids. The ends lost 0 bases at V and 7 bases at J; junction bases unmatched: 6. CDR1 DFQATT and CDR2 SNEGSKA come from the germline V gene (reference sequence). Here the CDR3 DNA reads TGCAGTGCTAGAGACCCTAGCGGGGGGGGCGGGACCCAGTACTTC. Translation: CSARDPSGGGGTQYF.

The rearrangement joins TRBV5-7 to TRBJ2-7; D call uncertain. TRBV5-7 is annotated as an ORF whose role is uncertain. The CDR3 covers 10 residues. V gave up 2 bases and J gave up 8 bases, with 5 bases separating them. CDR3 loop: CASSFEKQYF. DNA of the CDR3: TGTGCCAGCAGCTTCGAAAAGCAGTACTTC.

This chain connects TRBV5-1 to TRBJ1-5; D uncertain. Trimming removed 0 bases from V and 0 bases from J, with 7 bases in between. The CDR3 contains 15 residues. Germline V gene sequence: CDR1 SGHRS, CDR2 YFSETQ. The CDR3 here is CASSLAGGSNQPQHF. CDR3 nucleotides: TGCGCCAGCAGCTTGGCAGGTGGTAGCAATCAGCCCCAGCATTTT.

The CDR3: CASSRDRGMGIQYF. The CDR3 DNA sequence: TGTGCCAGCAGCCGGGACAGGGGAATGGGCATTCAGTACTTC. The chain links TRBV7-2 to TRBJ2-4; TRBD1 matches 10 bases. CDR1 and CDR2 from the germline V gene are SGHTA and FQGNSA. This CDR3 is 14 amino acids long. V dropped 5 bases and J dropped 9; count of bases not matched to a gene: 7. Full variable domain (missing parts from reference TRBV7-2 and TRBJ2-4): GAGVSQSPSNKVTEKGKDVELRCDPISGHTALYWYRQSLGQGLEFLIYFQGNSAPDKSGLPSDRFSAERTGGSVSTLTIQRTQQEDSAVYLCASSRDRGMGIQYFGAGTRLSVL.

This clonotype was seen many times. The J gene is TRBJ2-7, the V gene TRBV7-2; TRBD2 matches at 12 bases. This CDR3 spans 16 amino acids. Per the germline V gene, CDR1 is SGHTA and CDR2 is FQGNSA. Losses at the gene ends were 1 base for V and 5 bases for J; bases not matched to a gene: 6. The CDR3 spells CASSLGLAGGQDEQYF. The CDR3 coding sequence is TGTGCCAGCAGCTTAGGTCTAGCGGGGGGGCAGGACGAGCAGTACTTC.

Ten or more counts support this clonotype. V usage is TRBV7-8 and J usage is TRBJ1-1; no definite D call. V was trimmed by 5 bases and J by 0 bases, leaving 13 bases between them. Germline assignment: CDR1 SGHVS and CDR2 FQNEAQ. CDR3 size: 15 residues. CDR3 DNA sequence: TGTGCCAGCAGCACCGCGAGTGTGATGAACACTGAAGCTTTCTTT. Translating gives CASSTASVMNTEAFF.

The V and J genes are TRBV6-2 or TRBV6-3 and TRBJ1-2, with D uncertain. The CDR3 totals 15 residues. Germline-derived CDR1 and CDR2 are MNHEY and SVGEGT. Trimming shortened V by 2 bases and J by 4 bases, and 14 bases separated the two germline ends. The CDR3 loop reads CASSYQSRYIYGYTF. For the CDR3, the DNA is TGTGCCAGCAGTTACCAATCACGCTATATCTATGGCTACACCTTC.

The table lists this clonotype with a few counts. The V and J genes are TRBV6-5 and TRBJ2-2; perhaps TRBD1 as D (6 bases). The V and J ends lost 0 bases and 5 bases respectively, with 13 bases between them. The length of the CDR3 is 16 residues. The germline V gene encodes CDR1 MNHEY and CDR2 SVGAGI. In DNA, the CDR3 is TGTGCCAGCAGTTACTCGATAGCAGGGGAGACCGGGGAGCTGTTTTTT. Translated: CASSYSIAGETGELFF.

This clonotype was counted between two and nine times. The genes are TRBV29-1 and TRBJ2-1; 9 nucleotides match TRBD1. CDR1 and CDR2 (germline): SQVTM, ANQGSEA. Trimming at V came to 4 bases and at J to 12 bases, leaving 10 bases not matched to a gene. The CDR3 covers 13 residues. This CDR3 is CSVGGQGPHGQFF. The CDR3 DNA reads as TGCAGCGTTGGGGGACAGGGCCCCCATGGGCAGTTCTTC.

This clonotype was seen a handful of times. The genes are TRBV7-9 and TRBJ1-2; perhaps TRBD1 as D (5 bases). Trimming took off 1 base at V and 3 bases at J, with 9 bases between the two ends. The germline V gene has CDR1 SEHNR and CDR2 FQNEAQ (reference sequence). The CDR3 consists of 14 residues. CDR3 sequence: CASSLVGDYYGYTF. CDR3 bases: TGTGCCAGCAGCTTAGTAGGGGACTACTATGGCTACACCTTC.

This clonotype was seen ten or more times. This chain connects TRBV5-6 to TRBJ1-6; TRBD1 is a possible D gene (5 bases). Trimming left V 1 base short and J 7 bases short, with 12 bases between. Germline values: CDR1 SGHDT, CDR2 YYEEEE. This CDR3 comprises 15 residues. CDR3 loop: CASSLRSGGNSPLHF. The CDR3 region has the DNA TGTGCCAGCAGCTTGCGTTCGGGGGGGAATTCACCCCTCCACTTT.

The V call is TRBV5-1, the J call TRBJ2-7; maybe TRBD1 (5 bases). The V end lost 6 bases, the J end lost 1 base, and 17 bases lay between the germline ends. CDR3 length: 15 amino acids. The germline gives CDR1 SGHRS, CDR2 YFSETQ. CDR3 bases: TGCGCCAGCACCCAAGCTAGGGGTGCGTCCTACGAGCAGTACTTC. Translating it yields CASTQARGASYEQYF. The entire variable domain, with the rest obtained from reference TRBV5-1 and TRBJ2-7, is as follows: KAGVTQTPRYLIKTRGQQVTLSCSPISGHRSVSWYQQTPGQGLQFLFEYFSETQRNKGNFPGRFSGRQFSNSRSEMNVSTLELGDSALYLCASTQARGASYEQYFGPGTRLTVT.

The chain has TRBV6-5 and TRBJ1-3; perhaps TRBD1 as D (5 bases). Germline V gives CDR1 MNHEY, CDR2 SVGAGI. Trimming cost V 5 bases and J 3 bases, with 17 bases left between them. CDR3 length equals 16 residues. The CDR3 DNA sequence: TGTGCCAGCAGTCCTGGGCGGGGGAGAGGTGGAAACACCATATATTTT. This gives the protein CASSPGRGRGGNTIYF.

This sequence joins TRBV7-2 and TRBJ2-5; 10 bases are a match to TRBD1. After removal of 4 bases from V and 4 bases from J, the junction contained 6 bases not matched to a gene. Per the germline V gene, CDR1 is SGHTA and CDR2 is FQGNSA. The CDR3 spans 15 residues. The CDR3 sequence: CASSYWTGGAETQYF. The CDR3 bases are TGTGCCAGCAGCTATTGGACAGGGGGTGCAGAGACCCAGTACTTC.

Only a few counts were recorded for this clonotype. The chain links TRBV5-1 to TRBJ2-5; 12 bases line up with TRBD1. The V gene's germline CDR1 is SGHRS and CDR2 YFSETQ. The ends lost 1 base at V and 5 bases at J; junction bases unmatched: 6. The CDR3 is made up of 16 amino acids. CDR3: CASSLTGTGGLETQYF. CDR3 DNA sequence: TGCGCCAGCAGCTTGACCGGGACAGGGGGCTTGGAGACCCAGTACTTC.

This clonotype was found a few times. J is TRBJ2-5 and V is TRBV5-1; no clear D. The CDR3 is 13 amino acids. Germline V gene lookup returns CDR1 SGHRS and CDR2 YFSETQ. The ends were cut back, 1 base at V and 3 bases at J, with 7 bases in the middle. The CDR3: CASSLTIEETQYF. The CDR3 region has the DNA TGCGCCAGCAGCTTGACAATAGAAGAGACCCAGTACTTC.

Only a few counts were recorded for this clonotype. CDR3 nucleotide sequence: TGCAGTGCTACCAACCCAACAGCCTACGAGCAGTACTTC. Residues: CSATNPTAYEQYF. The chain employs TRBV20-1 and TRBJ2-7; the D is unclear. Per germline, CDR1 DFQATT and CDR2 SNEGSKA (reference sequence). CDR3 size: 13 residues. The V end lost 4 bases, the J end lost 2 bases, and 12 bases lay between the germline ends.

This clonotype was found a few times. V usage is TRBV5-5 and J usage is TRBJ2-2; D might be TRBD1 (5 bases). With 4 bases removed from V and 8 bases from J, the gap between germline ends came to 15 bases. This CDR3 has 14 amino acids. The germline V gene encodes CDR1 SGHKS and CDR2 YYEKEE (reference sequence). The CDR3 nucleotides are TGTGCCAGCAGCCTAGGAAGCAGGGAAGGGGAGCTGTTTTTT. This sequence encodes CASSLGSREGELFF.

V is TRBV14 and J is TRBJ2-7, with 7 bases aligning to TRBD1. Per germline, CDR1 SGHDN and CDR2 FVKESK. The CDR3 contains 17 residues. Trimming at V came to 3 bases and at J to 1 base, leaving 12 bases not matched to a gene. CDR3 sequence reads: CASSHREGTVKSYEQYF. CDR3 DNA sequence: TGTGCCAGCAGCCACAGAGAGGGGACAGTTAAATCCTACGAGCAGTACTTC. Full variable domain (outside the CDR3, taken from reference TRBV14 and TRBJ2-7): EAGVTQFPSHSVIEKGQTVTLRCDPISGHDNLYWYRRVMGKEIKFLLHFVKESKQDESGMPNNRFLAERTGGTYSTLKVQPAELEDSGVYFCASSHREGTVKSYEQYFGPGTRLTVT.

The chain employs TRBV7-9 and TRBJ1-6; 11 bases line up with TRBD1. The germline V gene has CDR1 SEHNR and CDR2 FQNEAQ (reference sequence). The CDR3 has 16 residues. The ends lost 5 bases at V and 9 bases at J; junction bases unmatched: 9. CDR3 DNA sequence: TGTGCCAGCAGCCACATCGTGGGGACAGGGGGTTCACCCCTCCACTTT. Residues: CASSHIVGTGGSPLHF.

This clonotype was seen only a few times. V gene TRBV3-1 combines with J gene TRBJ2-6, with D hard to call. Germline lookup yields CDR1 LGHDT and CDR2 YNNKEL (reference sequence). V was cut by 5 bases and J by 2 bases, with 7 bases left in between. The CDR3 loop spans 14 amino acids. In DNA, the CDR3 is TGTGCCAGCAGCAGAGAAACTGGGGCCAACGTCCTGACTTTC. It codes for CASSRETGANVLTF. Drawing the rest from reference TRBV3-1 and TRBJ2-6, the complete variable domain is DTAVSQTPKYLVTQMGNDKSIKCEQNLGHDTMYWYKQDSKKFLKIMFSYNNKELIINETVPNRFSPKSPDKAHLNLHINSLELGDSAVYFCASSRETGANVLTFGAGSRLTVL.

This sequence joins TRBV20-1 and TRBJ2-3, with D possibly being TRBD1 or TRBD2 (6 bases each). This CDR3 region has 19 residues. From germline, CDR1 is DFQATT and CDR2 SNEGSKA (reference sequence). Trimming took 1 base from V and 1 from J, leaving 24 bases between them. The CDR3 DNA reads TGCAGTGCTAGAGCCCTTAGAAGAGGGGGGCACGAGCGCACAGATACGCAGTATTTT. It translates to CSARALRRGGHERTDTQYF.

The chain links TRBV20-1 to TRBJ1-5; TRBD1 agrees at 7 bases. Germline assignment: CDR1 DFQATT and CDR2 SNEGSKA (reference sequence). The V gene end was trimmed by 6 bases and the J gene end by 4 bases; junction bases not matched to a gene: 9. This CDR3 is built from 14 residues. The CDR3 here is CSARQGRGNQPQHF. In DNA, the CDR3 is TGCAGTGCCAGACAGGGAAGGGGGAATCAGCCCCAGCATTTT.

This clonotype was observed a few times. The chain employs TRBV12-3 or TRBV12-4 and TRBJ1-5; possible D gene TRBD1, 5 bases. With 6 bases removed from V and 5 bases from J, the gap between germline ends came to 11 bases. The CDR3 spans 13 residues. The CDR3 spells CASRRGIDQPQHF. The DNA of the CDR3 is TGTGCCAGCAGGAGGGGAATCGATCAGCCCCAGCATTTT.

This clonotype was counted ten times or more. J is TRBJ1-1 and V is TRBV11-2; D may be TRBD1 (6 bases). The V end lost 5 bases, the J end lost 2 bases, and 12 bases lay between the germline ends. Germline CDR1 is SGHAT and CDR2 is FQNNGV. The CDR3 totals 14 residues. The chain's CDR3 is CASSPPGGNTEAFF. CDR3 in DNA: TGTGCCAGCAGCCCCCCGGGGGGCAACACTGAAGCTTTCTTT.

This clonotype has a handful of counts. Germline and junction disagree at one end, which may indicate a read error. V and J are TRBV2 and TRBJ2-7, with 8 bases matching TRBD1. CDR3 length: 11 residues. Germline V gene lookup returns CDR1 SNHLY and CDR2 FYNNEI. The CDR3 DNA sequence: TGTGCCAGCAGCCTCGGACAGGGTAGGGACTTC. Its protein product is CASSLGQGRDF.

The V and J genes are TRBV12-3 or TRBV12-4 and TRBJ1-1, with D possibly being TRBD1 (5 bases). With 6 bases removed from V and 3 bases from J, the gap between germline ends came to 14 bases. The CDR3 is made up of 14 amino acids. The CDR3 protein is CASRKGREDTEAFF. The CDR3 coding sequence is TGTGCCAGCAGAAAGGGCAGGGAGGACACTGAAGCTTTCTTT.